These 8 T cell receptor beta chains share one sample of origin, sequenced in a study of cytotoxic CD8 clonotypes in ibrutinib-treated CLL. Assay used: immunoSEQ multiplex PCR; TCRdb lists only in-frame clones, some missing. The sample shows over 250,000 clones, about 72% of them seen only once. The sample consisted of PBMCs, taken at disease progression, from a patient treated with ibrutinib. These receptors were taken from a human donor with chronic lymphocytic leukemia.

CDR3 region: CASKVAAGVETQYF. The CDR3 coding sequence is TGCGCCAGCAAAGTCGCGGCGGGGGTCGAGACCCAGTACTTC. The chain is built from TRBV5-1 and TRBJ2-5; TRBD2 matches 7 bases. CDR1 and CDR2 from the germline V gene are SGHRS and YFSETQ. The CDR3 length is 14 residues. After removal of 6 bases from V and 5 bases from J, the junction contained 10 bases not matched to a gene.

This chain links TRBV5-1 with TRBJ2-5; possible D gene TRBD1, 6 bases. This CDR3 spans 15 amino acids. The V gene's germline CDR1 is SGHRS and CDR2 YFSETQ. V was clipped by 2 bases and J by 7 bases, with 18 bases between them. Here the CDR3 DNA reads TGCGCCAGCAGCTTAGAAGGACAGAACAGGGTGACCCAGTACTTC. Translating it yields CASSLEGQNRVTQYF.

This clone was seen only once. V gene TRBV5-6 combines with J gene TRBJ2-7, with 10 nucleotides matching TRBD2. CDR1 is SGHDT, CDR2 YYEEEE, per germline. The CDR3 spans 15 residues. Germline trimming cut 0 bases from V and 4 bases from J; bases unmatched to any gene: 4. The CDR3 bases are TGTGCCAGCAGCTTGGGTCTAGCGGGAGCTTACGAGCAGTACTTC. Its protein product is CASSLGLAGAYEQYF.

The gene calls are TRBV9 and TRBJ2-1, with TRBD2 matching over 11 bases. V gave up 7 bases and J gave up 4 bases; unmatched junction bases: 1. The germline gives CDR1 SGDLS, CDR2 YYNGEE. The CDR3 sequence is 13 residues long. The CDR3 here is CASSSGGYNEQFF. CDR3 coding DNA: TGTGCCAGCTCTAGCGGGGGGTACAATGAGCAGTTCTTC.

The chain carries TRBV7-8 and TRBJ2-7; TRBD1 or TRBD2 may be the D gene (6 bases each). Trimming shortened V by 1 base and J by 2 bases, and 18 bases separated the two germline ends. The CDR3 totals 17 residues. Germline V CDR1 and CDR2: SGHVS, FQNEAQ. The CDR3 is CASSLGFRGRKPYEQYF. The DNA for the CDR3 is TGTGCCAGCAGCTTAGGCTTCCGGGGGCGAAAGCCCTACGAGCAGTACTTC.

This clone was seen a handful of times. Here the CDR3 reads CASSFTGTGYNEQFF. The CDR3 DNA follows: TGTGCCAGCAGTTTCACCGGGACAGGTTACAATGAGCAGTTCTTC. This chain joins TRBV27 and TRBJ2-1; 8 positions match TRBD1. CDR3 size: 15 residues. V lost 3 bases and J lost 4; bases outside the gene matches: 5. The germline V gene has CDR1 MNHEY and CDR2 SMNVEV (reference sequence).

This sequence joins TRBV19 and TRBJ2-7, with D tentatively TRBD1 (6 bases). The CDR3 consists of 15 residues. Germline V gene lookup returns CDR1 LNHDA and CDR2 SQIVND (reference sequence). Trimming took 3 bases from V and 2 from J, leaving 14 bases between them. CDR3 sequence: CASSMGAGNTYEQYF. DNA of the CDR3: TGTGCCAGTAGTATGGGGGCAGGTAATACCTACGAGCAGTACTTC.

This sequence joins TRBV28 and TRBJ2-3; 10 nucleotides agree with TRBD2. V gave up 5 bases and J gave up 1 base; unmatched junction bases: 6. CDR1 and CDR2 from the germline V gene are MDHEN and SYDVKM. The CDR3 runs to 16 residues. The CDR3: CASSGRLAGGTDTQYF. CDR3 DNA: TGTGCCAGCAGTGGAAGACTAGCGGGCGGCACAGATACGCAGTATTTT.